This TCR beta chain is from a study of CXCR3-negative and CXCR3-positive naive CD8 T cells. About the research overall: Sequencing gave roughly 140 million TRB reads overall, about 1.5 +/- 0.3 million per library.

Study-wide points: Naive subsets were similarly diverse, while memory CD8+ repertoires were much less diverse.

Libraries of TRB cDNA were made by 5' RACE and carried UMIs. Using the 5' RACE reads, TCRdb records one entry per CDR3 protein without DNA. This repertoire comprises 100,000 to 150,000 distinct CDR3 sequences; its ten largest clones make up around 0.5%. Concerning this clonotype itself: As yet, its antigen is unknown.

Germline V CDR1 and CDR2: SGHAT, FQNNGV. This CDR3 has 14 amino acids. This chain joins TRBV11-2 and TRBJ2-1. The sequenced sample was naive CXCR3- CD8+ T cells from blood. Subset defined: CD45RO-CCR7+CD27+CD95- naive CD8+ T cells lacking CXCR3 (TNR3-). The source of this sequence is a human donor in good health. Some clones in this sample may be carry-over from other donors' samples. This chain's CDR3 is CASSQTRRPNEQFF.